Below, 17 T cell receptor beta chains from the same sample are listed, as sequenced in a study of beta chain features in type 1 diabetes. Expressed TCRB transcripts were sequenced after all isolated RNA was converted to cDNA. Produced via immunoSEQ multiplex PCR; TCRdb's table is partial and in-frame only. The sample shows 310,000 or so clones, roughly 8% of them seen only once. Material for sequencing was central memory CD4+ T cells from blood. Every receptor here comes from a woman aged 18 to 35 in good health.

In its sample, this clone was seen a few times. The chain has TRBV7-2 and TRBJ1-1; 8 bases match TRBD1. V trimming: 5 bases; J trimming: 0 bases; junction bases outside the gene matches: 2. Germline CDR1 SGHTA, CDR2 FQGNSA. This CDR3 region has 14 residues. The CDR3, as DNA: TGTGCCAGCAGCCCGGACAGGGTGAACACTGAAGCTTTCTTT. This codes for CASSPDRVNTEAFF. Based on the CDR3 plus reference TRBV7-2 and TRBJ1-1, the full variable domain is GAGVSQSPSNKVTEKGKDVELRCDPISGHTALYWYRQSLGQGLEFLIYFQGNSAPDKSGLPSDRFSAERTGGSVSTLTIQRTQQEDSAVYLCASSPDRVNTEAFFGQGTRLTVV.

V gene TRBV9 combines with J gene TRBJ1-1, with a possible D match to TRBD1 (5 bases). The CDR3 length is 15 residues. The germline CDR1 and CDR2 sequences are SGDLS and YYNGEE. V lost 0 bases to trimming and J lost 4 bases, with 13 bases between them. This chain's CDR3 is CASSVATTVGTEAFF. The CDR3 nucleotides read TGTGCCAGCAGCGTAGCTACGACAGTCGGCACTGAAGCTTTCTTT.

This clone has more than one count but fewer than ten. The chain employs TRBV19 and TRBJ2-7, with D unresolved. Germline CDR1 and CDR2: LNHDA and SQIVND (reference sequence). This CDR3 is 14 amino acids long. V was pared by 1 base and J by 1 base, with 8 bases between. The DNA for the CDR3 is TGTGCCAGTAGTATAGTTTCGCGATCCTACGAGCAGTACTTC. Protein: CASSIVSRSYEQYF.

Worth noting for this clone: The same CDR3 arises from other DNA sequences in this sample as well. The chain uses TRBV18 and TRBJ1-5, with D unresolved. Germline CDR1 reads KGHSH; CDR2 reads LQKENI. Trimming removed 3 bases at V and 1 base at J, with 4 bases between. The CDR3 sequence is 13 residues long. The CDR3 DNA sequence: TGTGCCAGCTCACCCGGGAGCAATCAGCCCCAGCATTTT. Its translation: CASSPGSNQPQHF.

At least ten counts were recorded for this clone. V gene TRBV28 combines with J gene TRBJ1-1; D possibly corresponds to TRBD1 (5 bases). Germline V gene lookup returns CDR1 MDHEN and CDR2 SYDVKM. V lost 5 bases to trimming and J lost 6 bases, with 19 bases between them. This CDR3 spans 15 amino acids. The CDR3 sequence: CASSPARGRRAEAFF. CDR3 DNA sequence: TGTGCCAGCAGTCCCGCTCGGGGGAGAAGAGCTGAAGCTTTCTTT.

The CDR3 sequence is CASSDASGSTGELFF. The CDR3 DNA sequence: TGTGCCAGCAGCGACGCTAGCGGGTCTACCGGGGAGCTGTTTTTT. The chain carries TRBV11-1 and TRBJ2-2; 8 bases are a match to TRBD2. Looked up from germline, CDR1 is SGHAT and CDR2 is FQDESV (reference sequence). This CDR3 is built from 15 residues. Trimming removed 5 bases from V and 5 bases from J; junction bases left unmatched: 7.

This clone has only a few counts. The rearrangement joins TRBV28 to TRBJ2-1, with 9 bases identical to TRBD1. V dropped 4 bases and J dropped 7; count of bases not matched to a gene: 8. Germline CDR1 is MDHEN and CDR2 is SYDVKM. The CDR3 length is 15 residues. CDR3 amino acids: CASSSTGGRQNEQFF. The DNA of the CDR3 is TGTGCCAGCAGTTCCACAGGGGGCAGGCAGAATGAGCAGTTCTTC.

This clone showed up just a few times. V is TRBV28 and J is TRBJ1-1; no clear D. V shed 2 bases and J shed 2 bases, with 12 bases lying between them. Germline assignment: CDR1 MDHEN and CDR2 SYDVKM. This CDR3 has 15 residues. Written as DNA, the CDR3 is TGTGCCAGCAGTTTAGCGGACCCCGACAACACTGAAGCTTTCTTT. Translation: CASSLADPDNTEAFF. Supplemented by reference TRBV28 and TRBJ1-1, the full variable domain reads DVKVTQSSRYLVKRTGEKVFLECVQDMDHENMFWYRQDPGLGLRLIYFSYDVKMKEKGDIPEGYSVSREKKERFSLILESASTNQTSMYLCASSLADPDNTEAFFGQGTRLTVV.

V gene TRBV5-6 combines with J gene TRBJ1-1; TRBD1 agrees at 7 bases. The CDR3 is 15 amino acids. Unmatched junction bases numbered 7, after V lost 1 base and J lost 4 bases. CDR1 SGHDT and CDR2 YYEEEE come from the germline V gene. The CDR3 here is CASSLRGPGGTEAFF. The DNA for the CDR3 is TGTGCCAGCAGCTTGCGGGGACCAGGGGGCACTGAAGCTTTCTTT.

The CDR3, as DNA: TGCGCCAGCAGATCCGAGCCGAGACTAGGGGCCTACGAGCAGTACTTC. It is translated as CASRSEPRLGAYEQYF. This sequence joins TRBV5-1 and TRBJ2-7, with D possibly matching TRBD2 (6 bases). The CDR3 totals 16 residues. Germline CDR1 and CDR2: SGHRS and YFSETQ. V was clipped by 5 bases and J by 2 bases, with 20 bases between them.

This clone was seen a few times. The chain uses TRBV2 and TRBJ1-5, with unresolved D. This CDR3 comprises 12 residues. The germline gives CDR1 SNHLY, CDR2 FYNNEI. Trimming stripped 3 bases from V and 11 bases from J, with 11 bases between. DNA for the CDR3: TGTGCCAGCAGTGACGACGATCGGGCCCAGCATTTT. Translation gives CASSDDDRAQHF.

This clone was seen more than once but under ten times. This chain links TRBV19 with TRBJ2-3; D remains unclear. This CDR3 has 15 amino acids. Looked up from germline, CDR1 is LNHDA and CDR2 is SQIVND (reference sequence). The V end was cut by 5 bases, the J end by 2 bases, with 14 bases between. The DNA for the CDR3 is TGTGCCAGTAGTTTCTCGGTTTTCTCCACAGATACGCAGTATTTT. Amino acid sequence: CASSFSVFSTDTQYF.

This clone was counted ten times or more. The V call is TRBV2, the J call TRBJ1-4; maybe TRBD1 (5 bases). Germline CDR1 is SNHLY and CDR2 is FYNNEI. Trimming left V 4 bases short and J 8 bases short, with 11 bases between. This CDR3 has 13 residues. The CDR3 DNA reads TGTGCCAGCAGTGTCGGCCAGGGCGAAAAACTGTTTTTT. It specifies CASSVGQGEKLFF. The whole variable domain, filled in from reference TRBV2 and TRBJ1-4, reads EPEVTQTPSHQVTQMGQEVILRCVPISNHLYFYWYRQILGQKVEFLVSFYNNEISEKSEIFDDQFSVERPDGSNFTLKIRSTKLEDSAMYFCASSVGQGEKLFFGSGTQLSVL.

This clone came up a few times. The chain employs TRBV27 and TRBJ2-5; TRBD1 aligns across 7 bases. V was pared by 6 bases and J by 0 bases, with 4 bases of the junction left unmatched. This CDR3 is 14 amino acids long. CDR1 is MNHEY and CDR2 is SMNVEV in the germline V gene (reference sequence). The CDR3 reads CASSRTGYQETQYF. The CDR3 nucleotides are TGTGCCAGCAGCCGGACAGGCTACCAAGAGACCCAGTACTTC.

This sequence joins TRBV6-5 and TRBJ1-6; 7 nucleotides align to TRBD1. The V and J ends lost 0 bases and 8 bases, in that order; junction bases with no gene match: 4. Per germline, CDR1 MNHEY and CDR2 SVGAGI. This CDR3 region has 15 residues. For the CDR3, the DNA is TGTGCCAGCAGTTACTCGACAGGGTTGGATTCACCCCTCCACTTT. Its protein product is CASSYSTGLDSPLHF.

The rearrangement uses TRBV14 and TRBJ2-2; 9 nucleotides line up with TRBD1. Germline CDR1 SGHDN, CDR2 FVKESK. CDR3 size: 15 residues. Losses at the gene ends were 1 base for V and 6 bases for J; bases not matched to a gene: 3. The CDR3 nucleotides read TGTGCCAGCAGCCAAGGGGGACAGGGTGCCGGGGAGCTGTTTTTT. Translated: CASSQGGQGAGELFF.

In its sample, this clone was seen many times. The chain combines TRBV19 with TRBJ2-2; no clear D. The CDR3 has 12 amino acids. Per germline, CDR1 LNHDA and CDR2 SQIVND (reference sequence). V lost 6 bases and J 6 bases, leaving 8 bases between the germline ends. CDR3 in amino acids: CASSPDPGELFF. The CDR3 DNA is TGTGCCAGTAGCCCGGACCCCGGGGAGCTGTTTTTT.